A single sample is the source of the 16 T cell receptor beta chains below, sequenced in a study of cytomegalovirus exposure and HLA in healthy donors. PCR amplification relied on 60 Vbeta primers (plus 13 Jbeta primers). Some clones are missing from TCRdb's copy, which holds only in-frame ones; the method was immunoSEQ multiplex PCR. The profile shows about 67,000 clones, more than 80% of them singletons. Source material: PBMCs. The receptors originated from a woman younger than 45 in good health and CMV-seronegative.

The chain employs TRBV4-1 and TRBJ2-3; 12 bases map to TRBD2. CDR1 is MGHRA, CDR2 YSYEKL, per germline. With 5 bases clipped from V and 5 bases from J, the junction kept 14 bases outside the gene matches. The CDR3 loop spans 18 amino acids. The CDR3 protein is CASSSEAPSGGEIDTQYF. In nucleotides, the CDR3 is TGCGCCAGCAGCTCAGAGGCCCCTAGCGGGGGGGAGATAGATACGCAGTATTTT.

The chain recombines TRBV11-3 with TRBJ2-2; D ambiguous. V shed 8 bases and J shed 2 bases, with 18 bases lying between them. The CDR3 is 16 amino acids. Per the germline V gene, CDR1 is SGHNT and CDR2 is YENEEA. The CDR3 DNA reads as TGTGCCAGCGTCCTTTCAATCGGGTTTAACACCGGGGAGCTGTTTTTT. Translating gives CASVLSIGFNTGELFF.

CDR3 nucleotides: TGTGCCAGTAGTGAGGACAGTCGAGATAATTCACCCCTCCACTTT. Its translation: CASSEDSRDNSPLHF. The chain couples TRBV19 to TRBJ1-6; a weak D match, TRBD1 (6 bases). From germline, CDR1 is LNHDA and CDR2 SQIVND (reference sequence). V gave up 5 bases and J gave up 5 bases, with 13 bases separating them. The CDR3 totals 15 residues.

V is TRBV2 and J is TRBJ2-7; no definite D call. CDR3 length equals 13 residues. V lost 1 base and J lost 3, with 7 bases in between. Per the germline V gene, CDR1 is SNHLY and CDR2 is FYNNEI. The CDR3 DNA is TGTGCCAGCAGTGAAGGTGGGCACTACGAGCAGTACTTC. Encoded protein: CASSEGGHYEQYF.

J is TRBJ2-3 and V is TRBV27; possibly TRBD2 for D (6 bases). This CDR3 is 15 amino acids long. The germline V and J ends were trimmed by 2 bases and 4 bases, with 13 bases remaining between them. The germline V gene encodes CDR1 MNHEY and CDR2 SMNVEV (reference sequence). The CDR3 sequence is CASSLRGAPPDTQYF. In DNA, the CDR3 is TGTGCCAGCAGTTTACGCGGGGCTCCTCCAGATACGCAGTATTTT.

This chain links TRBV5-1 with TRBJ1-2; D not certain. CDR3 size: 13 residues. Trimming stripped 0 bases from V and 3 bases from J, with 6 bases between. The germline V gene has CDR1 SGHRS and CDR2 YFSETQ. CDR3 DNA sequence: TGCGCCAGCAGCTTGGACGGGGACTATGGCTACACCTTC. It codes for CASSLDGDYGYTF.

The V gene is TRBV5-1, the J gene TRBJ1-2, with 8 bases that match TRBD1. The CDR3 is made up of 13 amino acids. J was trimmed by 6 bases and V by 4 bases; bases with no gene match: 5. Germline V gives CDR1 SGHRS, CDR2 YFSETQ. The CDR3 DNA reads TGCGCCAGCAGCGTGGACAGGGCCCATGGCTACACCTTC. Its protein is CASSVDRAHGYTF.

The chain combines TRBV5-1 with TRBJ1-1; 9 positions match TRBD1. This CDR3 is built from 13 residues. Per the germline V gene, CDR1 is SGHRS and CDR2 is YFSETQ. Germline trimming cut 4 bases from V and 4 bases from J; bases unmatched to any gene: 2. This chain's CDR3 is CASSGDRATEAFF. The CDR3 nucleotides are TGCGCCAGCAGCGGGGACAGGGCCACTGAAGCTTTCTTT.

The chain is built from TRBV11-1 and TRBJ1-2; D unresolved. Germline lookup yields CDR1 SGHAT and CDR2 FQDESV (reference sequence). Deletions cut 3 bases from V and 0 bases from J, with 20 bases between. The length of the CDR3 is 18 residues. The CDR3 loop reads CASSLGRWMNTSNYGYTF. CDR3 sequence (DNA): TGTGCCAGCAGCTTGGGGAGATGGATGAATACATCTAACTATGGCTACACCTTC. The whole variable domain, filled in from reference TRBV11-1 and TRBJ1-2, reads EAEVAQSPRYKITEKSQAVAFWCDPISGHATLYWYRQILGQGPELLVQFQDESVVDDSQLPKDRFSAERLKGVDSTLKIQPAELGDSAMYLCASSLGRWMNTSNYGYTFGSGTRLTVV.

The rearrangement links TRBV2 to TRBJ2-1, with D maybe TRBD1 (6 bases). The CDR3 sequence is 13 residues long. Per the germline V gene, CDR1 is SNHLY and CDR2 is FYNNEI. The V and J ends lost 4 bases and 2 bases respectively, with 6 bases between them. CDR3 amino acids: CASSGTAYNEQFF. The CDR3 DNA sequence: TGTGCCAGCAGTGGGACAGCCTACAATGAGCAGTTCTTC.

The chain has TRBV7-6 and TRBJ1-1; 9 nucleotides align to TRBD1. This CDR3 spans 15 amino acids. Per germline, CDR1 SGHVS and CDR2 FNYEAQ. V lost 5 bases and J lost 5; bases outside the gene matches: 9. In DNA form, the CDR3 reads TGTGCCAGCAGCCTTAAAACACAGGGGGCGACTGAAGCTTTCTTT. Amino acids: CASSLKTQGATEAFF.

The genes are TRBV9 and TRBJ2-7; 9 bases agree with TRBD1. CDR3 length: 18 amino acids. V gave up 0 bases and J gave up 9 bases; unmatched junction bases: 19. Per the germline V gene, CDR1 is SGDLS and CDR2 is YYNGEE. The CDR3 loop is CASSVDLLTGTGRSWQYF. DNA for the CDR3: TGTGCCAGCAGCGTAGACCTGTTAACCGGGACAGGGAGGAGCTGGCAGTACTTC.

The chain joins TRBV5-4 to TRBJ1-2; TRBD1 aligns across 11 bases. The germline V gene has CDR1 SGHNT and CDR2 YYREEE (reference sequence). The junction had 14 bases not matched to a gene; V was cut back by 4 bases and J by 9 bases. CDR3 length: 16 amino acids. The CDR3 region is CASSVGQGADASRYTF. CDR3 sequence (DNA): TGTGCCAGCAGCGTAGGACAGGGGGCGGACGCAAGCCGCTACACCTTC.

The chain's CDR3 is CASSQDGQANEKLFF. The CDR3 DNA is TGCGCCAGCAGCCAAGATGGACAGGCTAATGAAAAACTGTTTTTT. The chain carries TRBV4-1 and TRBJ1-4, with 7 bases matching TRBD1. Germline CDR1 is MGHRA and CDR2 is YSYEKL. This CDR3 is 15 amino acids long. The V and J ends lost 0 bases and 3 bases, in that order; junction bases with no gene match: 1.

The chain joins TRBV10-3 to TRBJ2-5, with D perhaps matching TRBD1 (6 bases). V dropped 10 bases and J dropped 5 bases, with 17 bases sitting between them. The CDR3 has 13 residues. Germline-derived CDR1 and CDR2 are ENHRY and SYGVKD. The CDR3 protein is CATRDNEWETQYF. CDR3 coding DNA: TGTGCCACTAGGGACAATGAGTGGGAGACCCAGTACTTC.

This clone occurred once. V and J are TRBV5-1 and TRBJ2-1; 7 bases agree with TRBD1. The CDR3 has 16 amino acids. With V trimmed by 7 bases and J by 4 bases, 14 bases remained unmatched. Germline V gene data show CDR1 as SGHRS and CDR2 as YFSETQ. The CDR3 region is CASAYMWDSIYNEQFF. Here the CDR3 DNA reads TGCGCCAGCGCATATATGTGGGACAGTATATACAATGAGCAGTTCTTC.